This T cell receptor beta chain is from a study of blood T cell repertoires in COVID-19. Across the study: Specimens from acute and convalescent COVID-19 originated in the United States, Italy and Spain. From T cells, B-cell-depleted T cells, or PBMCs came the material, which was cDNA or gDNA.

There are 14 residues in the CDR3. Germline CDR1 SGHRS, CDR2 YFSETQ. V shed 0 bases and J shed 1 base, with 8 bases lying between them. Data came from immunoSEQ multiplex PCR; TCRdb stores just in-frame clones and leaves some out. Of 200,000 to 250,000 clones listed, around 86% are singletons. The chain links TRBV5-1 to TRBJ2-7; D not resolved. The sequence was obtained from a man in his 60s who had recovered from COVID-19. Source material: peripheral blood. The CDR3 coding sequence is TGCGCCAGCAGCTTGGCGGGTACTTCCTACGAGCAGTACTTC. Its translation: CASSLAGTSYEQYF.